This TCR beta chain comes out of a study of cytomegalovirus exposure and HLA in healthy donors. Amplification used 60 Vbeta primers and 13 Jbeta primers. Original handling: An analysis performed later counted about 80 million unique TCR beta chains (around 11 million of them shared). Produced via immunoSEQ multiplex PCR; TCRdb's table is partial and in-frame only. V, J and clone size are taken as reported in that table, and D and trimming were inferred from the DNA itself. The sample lists approximately 90,000 clones, just under 70% seen once, with about 16% in the top ten. Between the trimmed V and J ends, which lost 1 base and 6 bases, there was a span of 13 bases. The CDR3 loop spans 14 amino acids. Germline V gene sequence: CDR1 SGHTA, CDR2 FQGNSA. With regard to this clone: The antigen remains unidentified.

Study results and limitations: The number of N-insertions in an Asian-associated ancestry cluster was reportedly below the roughly 620-donor mean in a later analysis. Owing to their indistinguishability, certain V segments, notably TRBV6-2 and TRBV6-3, were excluded. Overall, around 160 TCR beta chains were annotated as cytomegalovirus-associated.

The chain combines TRBV7-2 with TRBJ2-7; D might be TRBD1 (5 bases). The source is a woman aged 50 to 60 in good health and CMV-seropositive. The source material was PBMCs. The DNA for the CDR3 is TGTGCCAGCAGCTTAGTCGTCAGGGTAGGCGAGCAGTACTTC. It yields the protein CASSLVVRVGEQYF.